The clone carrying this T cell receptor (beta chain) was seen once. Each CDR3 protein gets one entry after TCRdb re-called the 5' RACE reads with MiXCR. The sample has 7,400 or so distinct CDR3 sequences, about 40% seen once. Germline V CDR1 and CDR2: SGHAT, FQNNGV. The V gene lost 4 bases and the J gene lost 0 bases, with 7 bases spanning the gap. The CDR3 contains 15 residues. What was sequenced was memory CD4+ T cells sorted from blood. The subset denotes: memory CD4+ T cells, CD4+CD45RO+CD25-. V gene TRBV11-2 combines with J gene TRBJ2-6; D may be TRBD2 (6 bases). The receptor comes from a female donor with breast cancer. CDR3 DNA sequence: TGTGCCAGCAGCTGGGGGGTCTCTGGGGCCAACGTCCTGACTTTC. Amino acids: CASSWGVSGANVLTF.